This T cell receptor (beta chain) stems from a study of cytomegalovirus exposure and HLA in healthy donors. Study information: When 300 to 500 donors were genotyped, roughly four fifths of them were found to fall in the Caucasian-associated ancestry cluster. Study-wide results and limits: A link between a missense DCLRE1C variant and TCR beta V- and J-gene trimming emerged from a later analysis. It was assumed in the presence/absence analyses that sequencing depth was roughly uniform across donors. Reports state that TCR beta sequences accurately predicted most subjects' HLA-A and HLA-B alleles.

On this clone: Its specificity is not known.

PCR involved 60 Vbeta and 13 Jbeta primers. Clones were read by immunoSEQ multiplex PCR, and TCRdb kept only the in-frame ones, dropping some. The sample lists 250,000 to 350,000 clones; 80% were seen once. In germline, CDR1 is SGDLS, CDR2 YYNGEE. V shed 4 bases and J 4 bases; nucleotides not matched to a gene: 14. The CDR3 has 17 amino acids. This chain connects TRBV9 to TRBJ2-3, with 8 bases aligning to TRBD1. The sequenced sample was PBMCs. The clonotype comes from a girl aged 2-10 years in good health and CMV-seronegative. The CDR3 DNA is TGTGCCAGCAGCTTCGGGACAGGACCCCCTGGCCCAGATACGCAGTATTTT. Amino acids: CASSFGTGPPGPDTQYF.